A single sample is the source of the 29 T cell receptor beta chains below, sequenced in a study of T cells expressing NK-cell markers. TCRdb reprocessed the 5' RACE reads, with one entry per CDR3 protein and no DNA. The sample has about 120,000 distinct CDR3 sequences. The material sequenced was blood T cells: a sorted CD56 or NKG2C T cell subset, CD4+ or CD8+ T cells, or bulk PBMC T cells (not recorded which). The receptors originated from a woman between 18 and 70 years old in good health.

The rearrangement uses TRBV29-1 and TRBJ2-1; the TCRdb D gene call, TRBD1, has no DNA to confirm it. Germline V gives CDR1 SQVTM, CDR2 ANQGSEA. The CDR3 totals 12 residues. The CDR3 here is CSATTGSREQFF.

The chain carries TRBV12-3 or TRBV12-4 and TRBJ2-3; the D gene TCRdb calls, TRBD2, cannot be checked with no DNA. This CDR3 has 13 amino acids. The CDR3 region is CASGLPQVDTQYF.

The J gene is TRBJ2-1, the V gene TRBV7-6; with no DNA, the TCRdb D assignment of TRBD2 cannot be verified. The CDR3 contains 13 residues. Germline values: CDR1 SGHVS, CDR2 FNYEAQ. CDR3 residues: CASSSSEGNEQFF.

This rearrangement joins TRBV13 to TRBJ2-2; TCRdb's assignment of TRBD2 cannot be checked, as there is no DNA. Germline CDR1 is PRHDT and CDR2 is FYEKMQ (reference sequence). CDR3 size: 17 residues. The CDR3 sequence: CASSPPGSGRGTGELFF.

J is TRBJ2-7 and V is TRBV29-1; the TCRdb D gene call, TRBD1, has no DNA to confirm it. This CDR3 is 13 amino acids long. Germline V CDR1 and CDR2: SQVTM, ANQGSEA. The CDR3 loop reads CSVFTGTGVEQYF.

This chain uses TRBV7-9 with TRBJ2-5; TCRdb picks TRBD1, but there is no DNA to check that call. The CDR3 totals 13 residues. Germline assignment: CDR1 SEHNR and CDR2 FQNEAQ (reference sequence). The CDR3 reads CASSFGGGETQYF.

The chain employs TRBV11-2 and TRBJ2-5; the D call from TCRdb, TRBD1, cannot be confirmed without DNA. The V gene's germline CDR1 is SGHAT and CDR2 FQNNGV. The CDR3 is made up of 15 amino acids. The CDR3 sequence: CASSLVEGSQETQYF.

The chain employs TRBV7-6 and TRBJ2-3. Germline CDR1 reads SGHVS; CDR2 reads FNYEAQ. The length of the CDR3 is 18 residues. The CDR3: CASSLVDAMAVSTDTQYF.

CDR3 sequence: CASSYSSGGVTQYF. The chain recombines TRBV6-5 with TRBJ2-5; TCRdb gives TRBD2 as the D gene, but with no DNA this cannot be confirmed. The germline gives CDR1 MNHEY, CDR2 SVGAGI. The CDR3 has 14 residues.

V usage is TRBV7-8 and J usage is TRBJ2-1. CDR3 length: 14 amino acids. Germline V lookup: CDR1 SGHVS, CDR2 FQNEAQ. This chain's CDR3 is CASSVGTSRNEQFF. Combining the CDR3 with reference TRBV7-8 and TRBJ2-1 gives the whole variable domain GAGVSQSPRYKVAKRGQDVALRCDPISGHVSLFWYQQALGQGPEFLTYFQNEAQLDKSGLPSDRFFAERPEGSVSTLKIQRTQQEDSAVYLCASSVGTSRNEQFFGPGTRLTVL.

CDR3 sequence: CASSAPGQGRTEAFF. The gene calls are TRBV7-2 and TRBJ1-1; TCRdb proposes TRBD1, but this gene call is untestable without DNA. Germline-derived CDR1 and CDR2 are SGHTA and FQGNSA. This CDR3 comprises 15 residues.

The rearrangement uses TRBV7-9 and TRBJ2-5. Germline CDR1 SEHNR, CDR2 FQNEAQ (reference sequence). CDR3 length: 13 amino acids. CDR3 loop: CASGAASQETQYF.

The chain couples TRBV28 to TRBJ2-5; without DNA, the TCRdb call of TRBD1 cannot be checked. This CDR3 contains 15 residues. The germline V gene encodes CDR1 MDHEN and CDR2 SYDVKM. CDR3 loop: CASSLFWDRGETQYF.

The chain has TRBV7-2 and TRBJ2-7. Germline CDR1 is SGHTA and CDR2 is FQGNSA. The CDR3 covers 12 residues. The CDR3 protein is CASSLNSYEQYF. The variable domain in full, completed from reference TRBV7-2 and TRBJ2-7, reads GAGVSQSPSNKVTEKGKDVELRCDPISGHTALYWYRQSLGQGLEFLIYFQGNSAPDKSGLPSDRFSAERTGGSVSTLTIQRTQQEDSAVYLCASSLNSYEQYFGPGTRLTVT.

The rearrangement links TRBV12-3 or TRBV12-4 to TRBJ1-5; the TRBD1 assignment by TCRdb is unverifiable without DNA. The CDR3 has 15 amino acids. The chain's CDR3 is CASSQHRGLNQPQHF.

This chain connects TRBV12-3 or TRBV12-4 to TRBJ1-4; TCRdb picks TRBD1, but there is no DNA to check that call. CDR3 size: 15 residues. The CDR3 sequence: CASTLWGGGYEKLFF.

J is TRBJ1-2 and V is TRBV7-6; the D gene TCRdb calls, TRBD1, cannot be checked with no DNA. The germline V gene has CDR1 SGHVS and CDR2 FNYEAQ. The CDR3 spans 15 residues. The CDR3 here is CASSLARTGDYGYTF.

The CDR3 spells CASSPTGPGTSGTYEQYF. V gene TRBV12-3 or TRBV12-4 combines with J gene TRBJ2-7; the D call from TCRdb, TRBD2, cannot be confirmed without DNA. The CDR3 is 18 residues long.

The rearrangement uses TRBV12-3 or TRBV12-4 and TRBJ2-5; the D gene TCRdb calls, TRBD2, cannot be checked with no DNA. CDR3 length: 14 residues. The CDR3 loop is CASSFGLRDETQYF.

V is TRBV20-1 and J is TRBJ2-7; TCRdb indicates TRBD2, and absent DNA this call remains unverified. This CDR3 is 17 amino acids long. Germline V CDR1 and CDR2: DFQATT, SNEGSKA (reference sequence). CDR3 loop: CSLTGTSGRAPSYEQYF.

CDR3 loop: CASSLHPSPSGDTYEQYF. This chain connects TRBV11-1 to TRBJ2-7; TCRdb gives TRBD2 as the D gene, but with no DNA this cannot be confirmed. This CDR3 comprises 18 residues. Germline CDR1 reads SGHAT; CDR2 reads FQDESV (reference sequence).

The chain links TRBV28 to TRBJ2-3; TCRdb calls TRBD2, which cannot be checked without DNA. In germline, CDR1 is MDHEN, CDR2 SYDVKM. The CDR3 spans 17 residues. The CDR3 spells CASSTQGLAEGTDTQYF.

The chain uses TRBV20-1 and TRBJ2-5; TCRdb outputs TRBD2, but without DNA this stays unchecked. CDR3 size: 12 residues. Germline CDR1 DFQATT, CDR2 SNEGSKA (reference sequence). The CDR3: CSATRTEETQYF.

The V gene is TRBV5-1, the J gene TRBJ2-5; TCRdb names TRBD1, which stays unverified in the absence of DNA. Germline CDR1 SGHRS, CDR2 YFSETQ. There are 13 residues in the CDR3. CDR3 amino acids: CASSFGAQETQYF.

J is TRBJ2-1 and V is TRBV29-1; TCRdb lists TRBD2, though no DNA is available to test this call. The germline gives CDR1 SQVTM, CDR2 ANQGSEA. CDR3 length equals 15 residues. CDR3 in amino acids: CSVDTWREGRDEQFF.

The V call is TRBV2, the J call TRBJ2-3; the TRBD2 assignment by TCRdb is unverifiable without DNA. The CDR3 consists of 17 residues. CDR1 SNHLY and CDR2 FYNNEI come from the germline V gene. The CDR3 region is CASSDEPTSGGPDTQYF. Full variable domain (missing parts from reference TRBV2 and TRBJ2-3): EPEVTQTPSHQVTQMGQEVILRCVPISNHLYFYWYRQILGQKVEFLVSFYNNEISEKSEIFDDQFSVERPDGSNFTLKIRSTKLEDSAMYFCASSDEPTSGGPDTQYFGPGTRLTVL.

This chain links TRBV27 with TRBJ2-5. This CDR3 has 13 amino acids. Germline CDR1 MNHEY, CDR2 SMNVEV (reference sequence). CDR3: CASSLWPQETQYF.

The CDR3 protein is CASKSAISYEQYF. The J gene is TRBJ2-7, the V gene TRBV12-3 or TRBV12-4. This CDR3 region has 13 residues.

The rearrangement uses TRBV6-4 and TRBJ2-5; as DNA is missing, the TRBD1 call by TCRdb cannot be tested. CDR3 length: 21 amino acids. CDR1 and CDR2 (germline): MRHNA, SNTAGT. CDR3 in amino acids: CASTPVRLRAIRLRAQETQYF.